The next 28 T cell receptor beta chains were all read from a single sample in a study of blood T cell repertoires in COVID-19 (dated by TCRdb to 2018 to 2021). Libraries came from the immunoSEQ multiplex PCR assay. Not all clones reach the TCRdb copy of this immuneACCESS table, which keeps in-frame sequences only. Checked studies attribute under half of the gap to unresolved V genes and leave the rest unexplained. The sample table shows roughly 300,000 clones, and approximately 90% are seen once. Around 2% of the sample lies in the top ten. The sequenced sample was peripheral blood. These receptors were taken from a woman aged 25 to 45 with COVID-19, enrolled during active disease.

The V and J genes are TRBV6-1 and TRBJ1-2; 7 bases map to TRBD1. Germline trimming cut 2 bases from V and 6 bases from J; bases unmatched to any gene: 9. Per germline, CDR1 MNHNS and CDR2 SASEGT. CDR3 size: 15 residues. The CDR3 region is CASSENWRGRDGYTF. For the CDR3, the DNA is TGTGCCAGCAGTGAAAATTGGAGGGGGCGGGATGGCTACACCTTC.

The CDR3 bases are TGTGCCAGCAGCAGGGGACAGGGGGCAGTTAAAACCGGGGAGCTGTTTTTT. Translating gives CASSRGQGAVKTGELFF. This chain uses TRBV7-2 with TRBJ2-2; 12 positions agree with TRBD1. Germline CDR1 and CDR2: SGHTA and FQGNSA. This CDR3 is 17 amino acids long. Trimming cost V 5 bases and J 5 bases; bases outside gene matches: 9.

As DNA, the CDR3 is TGTGCCAGCAGCCCGGGACTAGCGGACATCCGGACCCAGTACTTC. Its protein product is CASSPGLADIRTQYF. The chain links TRBV7-9 to TRBJ2-5, with 11 bases fitting TRBD2. Germline CDR1 is SEHNR and CDR2 is FQNEAQ (reference sequence). The J segment lost 7 bases and the V segment lost 5 bases, leaving 9 bases of the junction unmatched. This CDR3 spans 15 amino acids.

The chain's CDR3 is CASSEAPVSGNTIYF. The CDR3 DNA reads as TGTGCCAGCAGTGAAGCGCCGGTCTCTGGAAACACCATATATTTT. The chain carries TRBV2 and TRBJ1-3; no clear D. Germline lookup yields CDR1 SNHLY and CDR2 FYNNEI. V lost 0 bases and J 0 bases, leaving 6 bases between the germline ends. The CDR3 length is 15 residues.

The chain carries TRBV6-5 and TRBJ1-1, with D unresolved. The germline gives CDR1 MNHEY, CDR2 SVGAGI. V was pared by 0 bases and J by 0 bases, with 11 bases between. The CDR3 extends over 16 amino acids. The CDR3 spells CASSYSSGNMNTEAFF. The CDR3 DNA reads TGTGCCAGCAGTTACTCGTCGGGGAACATGAACACTGAAGCTTTCTTT.

V usage is TRBV18 and J usage is TRBJ1-1; D unclear. This CDR3 is built from 12 residues. Germline V gives CDR1 KGHSH, CDR2 LQKENI. Trimming left V 6 bases short and J 7 bases short, with 12 bases between. For the CDR3, the DNA is TGTGCCAGCTCCGACACACGGGATGAAGCTTTCTTT. Protein product: CASSDTRDEAFF. Filled out from reference TRBV18 and TRBJ1-1, the complete variable domain reads NAGVMQNPRHLVRRRGQEARLRCSPMKGHSHVYWYRQLPEEGLKFMVYLQKENIIDESGMPKERFSAEFPKEGPSILRIQQVVRGDSAAYFCASSDTRDEAFFGQGTRLTVV.

As concerns this clone: The germline gene is not matched at one end of the junction; a read error may be the cause. The CDR3 protein is CASSPSGVSSGDF. CDR3 in DNA: TGTGCCAGCAGTCCATCTGGGGTTTCGTCAGGGGACTTC. The chain recombines TRBV28 with TRBJ1-2; D is perhaps TRBD1 (6 bases). CDR3 length: 13 amino acids. CDR1 and CDR2 from the germline V gene are MDHEN and SYDVKM.

The count of this clone is one. Other DNA sequences in this sample translate to the same CDR3. V usage is TRBV7-2 and J usage is TRBJ1-5; TRBD1 agrees at 8 bases. V shed 1 base, J shed 5 bases, and the junction held 4 bases outside the gene matches. The germline V gene encodes CDR1 SGHTA and CDR2 FQGNSA. The CDR3 contains 15 residues. The CDR3 protein is CASSLEGQGYQPQHF. The CDR3 region has the DNA TGTGCCAGCAGCTTAGAAGGACAGGGTTATCAGCCCCAGCATTTT.

This clone was recorded once. The V and J genes are TRBV15 and TRBJ2-4; TRBD1 agrees at 8 bases. The J segment lost 5 bases and the V segment lost 1 base, leaving 4 bases of the junction unmatched. This CDR3 is 15 amino acids long. Germline V lookup: CDR1 LNHNV, CDR2 YYDKDF (reference sequence). The DNA for the CDR3 is TGTGCCACCAGCAGAGCGCCGGGACAGGAAAACATTCAGTACTTC. Encoded protein: CATSRAPGQENIQYF.

V and J are TRBV19 and TRBJ1-1; D gene unclear. The V gene's germline CDR1 is LNHDA and CDR2 SQIVND (reference sequence). The CDR3 loop spans 15 amino acids. V lost 3 bases, J lost 4 bases, and 15 bases lay in between. The CDR3 DNA reads as TGTGCCAGTAGTATGGTAGCTTTGTCGGGCACTGAAGCTTTCTTT. It codes for CASSMVALSGTEAFF.

The rearrangement links TRBV6-5 to TRBJ1-2; D is possibly TRBD1 (6 bases). Germline values: CDR1 MNHEY, CDR2 SVGAGI. The CDR3 length is 15 residues. The V and J ends lost 1 base and 8 bases respectively, with 17 bases between them. CDR3 sequence: CASSYLTGFAFGYTF. The CDR3 DNA reads as TGTGCCAGCAGTTACTTAACAGGGTTTGCTTTCGGCTACACCTTC.

V usage is TRBV27 and J usage is TRBJ1-4; perhaps TRBD1 as D (5 bases). Trimming stripped 3 bases from V and 0 bases from J, with 11 bases between. CDR1 and CDR2 (germline): MNHEY, SMNVEV (reference sequence). The CDR3 covers 16 residues. The CDR3 DNA follows: TGTGCCAGCAGTTTGTATACAGGTGCAACTAATGAAAAACTGTTTTTT. Translation gives CASSLYTGATNEKLFF.

V usage is TRBV5-6 and J usage is TRBJ1-2; 7 bases match TRBD1. The trim removed 0 bases at V and 4 bases at J, leaving 6 bases unmatched. The germline CDR1 and CDR2 sequences are SGHDT and YYEEEE. The CDR3 loop spans 15 amino acids. CDR3 in amino acids: CASSLDRGLGYGYTF. The CDR3 DNA sequence: TGTGCCAGCAGCTTGGACAGGGGATTAGGCTATGGCTACACCTTC. The full variable domain, its missing parts supplied by reference TRBV5-6 and TRBJ1-2, is DAGVTQSPTHLIKTRGQQVTLRCSPKSGHDTVSWYQQALGQGPQFIFQYYEEEERQRGNFPDRFSGHQFPNYSSELNVNALLLGDSALYLCASSLDRGLGYGYTFGSGTRLTVV.

The rearrangement links TRBV28 to TRBJ1-5; a possible D gene is TRBD1 (5 bases). The length of the CDR3 is 15 residues. CDR1 is MDHEN, CDR2 SYDVKM, per germline. V dropped 4 bases and J dropped 4 bases, with 14 bases sitting between them. CDR3 sequence reads: CASSYPDSGNQPQHF. CDR3 DNA sequence: TGTGCCAGCAGTTACCCCGACAGCGGGAATCAGCCCCAGCATTTT.

This sequence joins TRBV10-3 and TRBJ1-3; possibly TRBD1 for D (5 bases). V was shortened by 0 bases and J by 0 bases, with 6 bases between the two germline ends. Germline V lookup: CDR1 ENHRY, CDR2 SYGVKD. This CDR3 has 15 amino acids. CDR3 amino acids: CAISESTGSGNTIYF. In nucleotides, the CDR3 is TGTGCCATCAGTGAGTCAACAGGCTCTGGAAACACCATATATTTT.

The chain joins TRBV2 to TRBJ1-2; D perhaps matches TRBD1 (6 bases). This CDR3 comprises 13 residues. Germline values: CDR1 SNHLY, CDR2 FYNNEI. Trimming took off 7 bases at V and 4 bases at J, with 13 bases between the two ends. Written as DNA, the CDR3 is TGTGCCAGCACGACGGACAGATTCTATGGCTACACCTTC. Translated, it gives CASTTDRFYGYTF.

The V gene is TRBV11-2, the J gene TRBJ1-3; possibly TRBD1 for D (5 bases). CDR1 and CDR2 (germline): SGHAT, FQNNGV. The CDR3 is made up of 15 amino acids. V lost 5 bases, J lost 4 bases, and 15 bases lay in between. This CDR3 reads CASSPAFGGGNTIYF. The CDR3 DNA sequence: TGTGCCAGCAGCCCGGCCTTCGGGGGGGGAAACACCATATATTTT.

The chain carries TRBV19 and TRBJ2-3; D perhaps matches TRBD1 (5 bases). V gave up 6 bases and J gave up 2 bases, with 9 bases separating them. This CDR3 has 13 residues. CDR1 is LNHDA, CDR2 SQIVND, per germline (reference sequence). The CDR3 DNA sequence: TGTGCCAGTAGCAGGGAATACACAGATACGCAGTATTTT. Protein sequence: CASSREYTDTQYF.

The J gene is TRBJ1-2, the V gene TRBV27; tentative D call: TRBD1 (6 bases). From germline, CDR1 is MNHEY and CDR2 SMNVEV (reference sequence). CDR3 length: 13 residues. V lost 7 bases, J lost 6 bases, and 15 bases lay in between. The DNA of the CDR3 is TGTGCCAGCACCTCTAGGGGGTTTGATGGCTACACCTTC. This translates into CASTSRGFDGYTF.

CDR3 sequence (DNA): TGTGCCAGCAGTAAACCCTCGACAGGCACTGAAGCTTTCTTT. Amino acid sequence: CASSKPSTGTEAFF. The V call is TRBV28, the J call TRBJ1-1; TRBD1 might be the D (6 bases). The CDR3 extends over 14 amino acids. Per the germline V gene, CDR1 is MDHEN and CDR2 is SYDVKM. V lost 5 bases, J lost 4 bases, and 14 bases lay in between.

CDR3 DNA sequence: TGTGCCAGCAGCCGGGAGGGCGGCAATGAGCAGTTCTTC. Protein product: CASSREGGNEQFF. The chain is built from TRBV27 and TRBJ2-1, with 8 bases lining up with TRBD2. Trimming cost V 6 bases and J 6 bases; bases outside gene matches: 4. The length of the CDR3 is 13 residues. Germline V gene data show CDR1 as MNHEY and CDR2 as SMNVEV (reference sequence).

This sequence joins TRBV6-1 and TRBJ2-2, with 12 bases aligning to TRBD2. The CDR3 has 17 residues. Trimming cost V 4 bases and J 4 bases; bases outside gene matches: 7. CDR1 MNHNS and CDR2 SASEGT come from the germline V gene. CDR3 DNA: TGTGCCAGCAGTGTCCGACTAGCGGGAGATGTCACCGGGGAGCTGTTTTTT. Translated: CASSVRLAGDVTGELFF.

V is TRBV5-5 and J is TRBJ1-3, with D perhaps matching TRBD1 (5 bases). Trimming took 2 bases from V and 2 from J, leaving 14 bases between them. The CDR3 has 16 residues. Germline assignment: CDR1 SGHKS and CDR2 YYEKEE (reference sequence). The CDR3 sequence: CASSFGPGSAGNTIYF. In DNA form, the CDR3 reads TGTGCCAGCAGCTTTGGTCCAGGGTCGGCTGGAAACACCATATATTTT.

The chain recombines TRBV27 with TRBJ2-7; 9 nucleotides line up with TRBD1. The V segment lost 4 bases and the J segment 0 bases; nucleotides outside the gene matches: 13. The V gene's germline CDR1 is MNHEY and CDR2 SMNVEV (reference sequence). The CDR3 spans 18 residues. The CDR3 reads CASSSQGATQLSSYEQYF. CDR3 coding DNA: TGTGCCAGCAGTTCACAGGGGGCGACTCAATTAAGCTCCTACGAGCAGTACTTC.

The chain uses TRBV30 and TRBJ1-5; possible D gene TRBD1, 6 bases. V lost 4 bases and J 2 bases, leaving 15 bases between the germline ends. The CDR3 totals 15 residues. The germline V gene has CDR1 GTSNPN and CDR2 SVGIG (reference sequence). DNA of the CDR3: TGTGCCTGGACCGACAGGTCTGGGGGCAATCAGCCCCAGCATTTT. Encoded protein: CAWTDRSGGNQPQHF.

The gene calls are TRBV19 and TRBJ2-7; 12 positions match TRBD1. The ends lost 4 bases at V and 6 bases at J; junction bases unmatched: 7. CDR3 length equals 15 residues. Germline V CDR1 and CDR2: LNHDA, SQIVND (reference sequence). The CDR3 protein is CASSTPGQGASEQYF. DNA for the CDR3: TGTGCCAGTAGTACCCCGGGACAGGGGGCTTCCGAGCAGTACTTC.

The CDR3 sequence is CSVTGMTGLFSQYF. DNA of the CDR3: TGCAGCGTGACAGGGATGACGGGGCTGTTTTCGCAGTATTTT. This rearrangement joins TRBV29-1 to TRBJ2-3, with 7 bases identical to TRBD1. This CDR3 has 14 amino acids. The V segment lost 6 bases and the J segment 10 bases; nucleotides outside the gene matches: 16. Germline V CDR1 and CDR2: SQVTM, ANQGSEA.

This clone appeared once. The identical CDR3 is also encoded by other nucleotide sequences in the sample. The chain recombines TRBV2 with TRBJ1-1; 8 positions match TRBD1. The junction had 5 bases not matched to a gene; V was cut back by 6 bases and J by 5 bases. Germline V gene sequence: CDR1 SNHLY, CDR2 FYNNEI. There are 13 residues in the CDR3. The CDR3 nucleotides are TGTGCCAGCAGGTCAGACAGGGGTACTGAAGCTTTCTTT. It codes for CASRSDRGTEAFF.